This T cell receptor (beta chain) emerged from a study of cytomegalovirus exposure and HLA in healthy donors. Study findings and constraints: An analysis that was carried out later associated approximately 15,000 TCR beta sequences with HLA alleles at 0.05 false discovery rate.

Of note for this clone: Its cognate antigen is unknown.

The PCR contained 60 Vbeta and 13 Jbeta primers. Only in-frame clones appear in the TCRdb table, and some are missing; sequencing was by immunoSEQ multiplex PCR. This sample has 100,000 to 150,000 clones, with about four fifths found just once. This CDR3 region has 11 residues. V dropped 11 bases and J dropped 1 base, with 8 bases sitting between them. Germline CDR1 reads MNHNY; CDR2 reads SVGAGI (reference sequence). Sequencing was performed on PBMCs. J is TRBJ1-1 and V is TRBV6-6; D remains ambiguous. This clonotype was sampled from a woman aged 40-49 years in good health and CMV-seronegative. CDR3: CAVGPNTEAFF. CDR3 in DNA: TGTGCCGTGGGCCCGAACACTGAAGCTTTCTTT.